Listed below are T cell receptor beta chains from one sample, sequenced in a study of cytomegalovirus exposure and HLA in healthy donors. TCRdb's table, derived via immunoSEQ multiplex PCR, lists solely in-frame clones and lacks some. The table lists about 200,000 clones, about nine tenths of them singletons. The sequencing input was PBMCs. These receptors were taken from a woman aged 18-29 years in good health and CMV-seropositive. The CDR3 runs from the conserved cysteine through the conserved F or W. The D gene is left open where the match is weak. Expanded clones get a size class; other rows say once, few or many, or leave the size out.

D gene: TRBD1; J gene: TRBJ2-2; V gene: TRBV19; clone size: .; CDR3 protein: CASSRDRAGTGELFF; CDR3 DNA: TGTGCCAGTAGTCGAGACAGGGCGGGCACCGGGGAGCTGTTTTTT
D gene: .; J gene: TRBJ1-1; V gene: TRBV2; clone size: .; CDR3 protein: CASQGSDTEAFF; CDR3 DNA: TGTGCCAGCCAGGGTTCTGACACTGAAGCTTTCTTT
D gene: .; J gene: TRBJ2-2; V gene: TRBV4-1; clone size: .; CDR3 protein: CASSQGTLQDPNTGELFF; CDR3 DNA: TGCGCCAGCAGCCAAGGCACCCTACAGGATCCGAACACCGGGGAGCTGTTTTTT
D gene: .; J gene: TRBJ1-1; V gene: TRBV5-1; clone size: .; CDR3 protein: CASSFSANEAFF; CDR3 DNA: TGCGCCAGCAGCTTCAGTGCAAACGAAGCTTTCTTT
D gene: TRBD2; J gene: TRBJ2-7; V gene: TRBV27; clone size: .; CDR3 protein: CARSFLRSGPGGLAGRDEQYF; CDR3 DNA: TGTGCCAGGAGTTTCCTCCGGTCGGGACCAGGAGGGCTAGCGGGAAGAGACGAGCAGTACTTC
D gene: TRBD2; J gene: TRBJ2-2; V gene: TRBV10-3; clone size: .; CDR3 protein: CAISGTSGSNTGELFF; CDR3 DNA: TGTGCCATTAGCGGGACTAGCGGGTCGAACACCGGGGAGCTGTTTTTT
D gene: .; J gene: TRBJ2-3; V gene: TRBV5-4; clone size: .; CDR3 protein: CASSPWEDTDTQYF; CDR3 DNA: TGTGCCAGCAGTCCCTGGGAGGACACAGATACGCAGTATTTT
D gene: TRBD1; J gene: TRBJ1-1; V gene: TRBV5-6; clone size: .; CDR3 protein: CASSATGASGWLNTEAFF; CDR3 DNA: TGTGCCAGCAGCGCTACAGGGGCCTCAGGGTGGCTGAACACTGAAGCTTTCTTT
D gene: TRBD2; J gene: TRBJ2-2; V gene: TRBV6-4; clone size: once; CDR3 protein: CASSEGTSATGELFF; CDR3 DNA: TGTGCCAGCAGTGAGGGGACTAGCGCCACCGGGGAGCTGTTTTTT
D gene: .; J gene: TRBJ1-4; V gene: TRBV6-5; clone size: .; CDR3 protein: CASSSTRSGKLFF; CDR3 DNA: TGTGCCAGCAGTTCGACTCGTAGCGGAAAACTGTTTTTT
D gene: .; J gene: TRBJ1-1; V gene: TRBV14; clone size: .; CDR3 protein: CASSQQWGGAGLTEAFF; CDR3 DNA: TGTGCCAGCAGCCAACAATGGGGGGGCGCCGGATTGACTGAAGCTTTCTTT
D gene: .; J gene: TRBJ2-7; V gene: TRBV10-3; clone size: once; CDR3 protein: CAISDPQGAGPYEQYF; CDR3 DNA: TGTGCCATCAGTGATCCGCAGGGCGCTGGCCCCTACGAGCAGTACTTC
D gene: TRBD1; J gene: TRBJ2-5; V gene: TRBV5-6; clone size: .; CDR3 protein: CASSLPGQGRKTQYF; CDR3 DNA: TGTGCCAGCAGCTTACCGGGACAGGGGAGAAAGACCCAGTACTTC
D gene: .; J gene: TRBJ1-4; V gene: TRBV9; clone size: .; CDR3 protein: CASSSDGGPAEKLFF; CDR3 DNA: TGTGCCAGCAGCTCAGACGGGGGTCCCGCCGAAAAACTGTTTTTT
D gene: .; J gene: TRBJ2-7; V gene: TRBV28; clone size: .; CDR3 protein: CASSPFSRYEQYF; CDR3 DNA: TGTGCCAGCAGTCCCTTTTCCCGCTACGAGCAGTACTTC
D gene: .; J gene: TRBJ2-1; V gene: TRBV5-1; clone size: once; CDR3 protein: CASSLLRGGNEQFF; CDR3 DNA: TGCGCCAGCAGCTTGTTGCGGGGCGGAAATGAGCAGTTCTTC
D gene: .; J gene: TRBJ1-1; V gene: TRBV5-1; clone size: .; CDR3 protein: CASSFGRGNTEAFF; CDR3 DNA: TGCGCCAGCAGCTTCGGCAGGGGAAACACTGAAGCTTTCTTT
D gene: .; J gene: TRBJ1-2; V gene: TRBV28; clone size: .; CDR3 protein: CASSLRGLYGYTF; CDR3 DNA: TGTGCCAGCAGTCTAAGGGGACTTTATGGCTACACCTTC
D gene: .; J gene: TRBJ2-1; V gene: TRBV27; clone size: .; CDR3 protein: CASSPQRASSYNEQFF; CDR3 DNA: TGTGCCAGCAGTCCCCAGCGCGCGAGCTCCTACAATGAGCAGTTCTTC
D gene: .; J gene: TRBJ1-4; V gene: TRBV4-1; clone size: .; CDR3 protein: CASSQENGARGKLFF; CDR3 DNA: TGCGCCAGCAGCCAAGAAAACGGCGCAAGGGGAAAACTGTTTTTT
D gene: .; J gene: TRBJ1-2; V gene: TRBV28; clone size: .; CDR3 protein: CASSLYRAPGGYTF; CDR3 DNA: TGTGCCAGCAGTTTATACAGGGCACCGGGGGGCTACACCTTC
D gene: TRBD2; J gene: TRBJ2-3; V gene: TRBV5-1; clone size: .; CDR3 protein: CASSFTAGEDTQYF; CDR3 DNA: TGCGCCAGCAGCTTTACAGCGGGAGAAGATACGCAGTATTTT
D gene: TRBD2; J gene: TRBJ2-3; V gene: TRBV25-1; clone size: once; CDR3 protein: CASSDNREGRTDTQYF; CDR3 DNA: TGTGCCAGCAGTGATAATCGGGAGGGCCGGACAGATACGCAGTATTTT
D gene: TRBD2; J gene: TRBJ2-2; V gene: TRBV7-6; clone size: few; CDR3 protein: CASSSGTSGAFANTGELFF; CDR3 DNA: TGTGCCAGCAGCTCCGGGACTAGCGGGGCATTCGCGAACACCGGGGAGCTGTTTTTT
D gene: TRBD2; J gene: TRBJ2-7; V gene: TRBV19; clone size: .; CDR3 protein: CASSTGLAGVYEQYF; CDR3 DNA: TGTGCTAGTAGTACGGGACTAGCGGGAGTATACGAGCAGTACTTC
D gene: .; J gene: TRBJ1-1; V gene: TRBV27; clone size: .; CDR3 protein: CASSRGGPPNTEAFF; CDR3 DNA: TGTGCCAGCAGCCGGGGTGGGCCGCCGAACACTGAAGCTTTCTTT
D gene: TRBD1; J gene: TRBJ1-2; V gene: TRBV7-9; clone size: .; CDR3 protein: CASRPGQGAGGYTF; CDR3 DNA: TGTGCCAGCAGGCCGGGACAGGGGGCTGGTGGCTACACCTTC
D gene: TRBD2; J gene: TRBJ2-2; V gene: TRBV9; clone size: .; CDR3 protein: CASSVESGRELNPTGELFF; CDR3 DNA: TGTGCCAGCAGCGTAGAGTCGGGGCGGGAGTTGAATCCGACCGGGGAGCTGTTTTTT
D gene: .; J gene: TRBJ2-2; V gene: TRBV4-2; clone size: .; CDR3 protein: CASSPRGFDTGELFF; CDR3 DNA: TGTGCCAGCAGCCCCCGAGGATTCGACACCGGGGAGCTGTTTTTT
D gene: TRBD2; J gene: TRBJ2-1; V gene: TRBV19; clone size: .; CDR3 protein: CASSAGVSSYNEQFF; CDR3 DNA: TGTGCCAGTAGCGCGGGAGTGAGCTCCTACAATGAGCAGTTCTTC
D gene: .; J gene: TRBJ2-3; V gene: TRBV28; clone size: .; CDR3 protein: CASRPDSAATDTQYF; CDR3 DNA: TGTGCCAGCAGGCCAGACAGCGCAGCCACAGATACGCAGTATTTT
D gene: TRBD2; J gene: TRBJ2-7; V gene: TRBV25-1; clone size: .; CDR3 protein: CASSESGAGFSYEQYF; CDR3 DNA: TGTGCCAGCAGTGAATCGGGAGCGGGGTTCTCCTACGAGCAGTACTTC
D gene: TRBD2; J gene: TRBJ2-4; V gene: TRBV19; clone size: .; CDR3 protein: CASSRTSGIYIQYF; CDR3 DNA: TGTGCCAGTAGTAGGACTAGCGGGATTTACATTCAGTACTTC
D gene: .; J gene: TRBJ1-1; V gene: TRBV12-2; clone size: .; CDR3 protein: CASRFPDRRHTEAFF; CDR3 DNA: TGTGCAAGTCGCTTTCCGGACAGGAGGCACACTGAAGCTTTCTTT
D gene: .; J gene: TRBJ1-2; V gene: TRBV28; clone size: .; CDR3 protein: CASSLRSRGYTF; CDR3 DNA: TGTGCCAGCAGTTTACGTTCCAGAGGCTACACCTTC
D gene: .; J gene: TRBJ1-1; V gene: TRBV4-1; clone size: .; CDR3 protein: CASSQEKAGKGYTEAFF; CDR3 DNA: TGCGCCAGCAGCCAAGAAAAGGCAGGGAAAGGGTACACTGAAGCTTTCTTT
D gene: .; J gene: TRBJ2-7; V gene: TRBV7-9; clone size: few; CDR3 protein: CASSYPVGVPYEQYF; CDR3 DNA: TGTGCCAGCAGCTACCCGGTAGGGGTCCCCTACGAGCAGTACTTC
D gene: .; J gene: TRBJ2-3; V gene: TRBV10-3; clone size: .; CDR3 protein: CAISVQGRGTDTQYF; CDR3 DNA: TGTGCCATCAGTGTCCAGGGGAGGGGCACAGATACGCAGTATTTT
D gene: TRBD2; J gene: TRBJ2-1; V gene: TRBV27; clone size: .; CDR3 protein: CASFAFASGSYEQFF; CDR3 DNA: TGTGCCAGTTTTGCGTTTGCTAGCGGGAGCTATGAGCAGTTCTTC
D gene: .; J gene: TRBJ1-2; V gene: TRBV6-5; clone size: .; CDR3 protein: CASGPGGIKGYTF; CDR3 DNA: TGTGCCAGCGGGCCTGGGGGGATTAAAGGCTACACCTTC
D gene: .; J gene: TRBJ2-7; V gene: TRBV7-9; clone size: .; CDR3 protein: CASSLTVYEQYF; CDR3 DNA: TGTGCCAGCAGCCTGACAGTTTACGAGCAGTACTTC
D gene: .; J gene: TRBJ2-3; V gene: TRBV9; clone size: .; CDR3 protein: CASSSTITDTQYF; CDR3 DNA: TGTGCCAGCAGCTCGACTATCACAGATACGCAGTATTTT
D gene: TRBD2; J gene: TRBJ2-2; V gene: TRBV7-9; clone size: .; CDR3 protein: CARPRTSGRAGELFF; CDR3 DNA: TGTGCCAGACCTCGGACTAGCGGGAGGGCCGGGGAGCTGTTTTTT
D gene: .; J gene: TRBJ1-1; V gene: TRBV14; clone size: .; CDR3 protein: CASSQESPVGQAFF; CDR3 DNA: TGTGCCAGCAGCCAAGAGTCTCCCGTGGGGCAAGCTTTCTTT
D gene: .; J gene: TRBJ2-7; V gene: TRBV5-4; clone size: .; CDR3 protein: CASSLYSFPEQYF; CDR3 DNA: TGTGCCAGCAGCTTATATTCTTTCCCCGAGCAGTACTTC
D gene: .; J gene: TRBJ1-1; V gene: TRBV6-1; clone size: .; CDR3 protein: CASKGGNTEAFF; CDR3 DNA: TGTGCCAGCAAAGGAGGGAACACTGAAGCTTTCTTT
D gene: TRBD2; J gene: TRBJ2-1; V gene: TRBV5-4; clone size: .; CDR3 protein: CASSLKGTSGRVPAYNEQFF; CDR3 DNA: TGTGCCAGCAGCTTGAAAGGGACTAGCGGGAGGGTTCCCGCTTACAATGAGCAGTTCTTC
D gene: TRBD2; J gene: TRBJ2-1; V gene: TRBV2; clone size: .; CDR3 protein: CASRGSGRVIGNEQFF; CDR3 DNA: TGTGCCAGCAGAGGTAGCGGGAGGGTAATCGGGAATGAGCAGTTCTTC